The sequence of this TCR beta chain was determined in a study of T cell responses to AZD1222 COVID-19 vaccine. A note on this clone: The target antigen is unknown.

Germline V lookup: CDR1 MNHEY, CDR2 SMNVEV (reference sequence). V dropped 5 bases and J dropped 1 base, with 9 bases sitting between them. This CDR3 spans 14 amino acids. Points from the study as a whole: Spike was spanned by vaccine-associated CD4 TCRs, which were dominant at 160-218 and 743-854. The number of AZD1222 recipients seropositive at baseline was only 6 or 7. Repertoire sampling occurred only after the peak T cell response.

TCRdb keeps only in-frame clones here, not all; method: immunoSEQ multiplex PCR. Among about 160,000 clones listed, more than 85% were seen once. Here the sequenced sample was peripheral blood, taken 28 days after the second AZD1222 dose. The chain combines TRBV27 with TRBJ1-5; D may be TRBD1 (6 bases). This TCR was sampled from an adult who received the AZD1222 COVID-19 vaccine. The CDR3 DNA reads TGTGCCAGCAGTCGACAGGTCAGCAATCAGCCCCAGCATTTT. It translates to CASSRQVSNQPQHF.